One T cell receptor beta chain is described in this entry. The antigen remains unidentified. Researchers ran the PCR with 60 Vbeta and 13 Jbeta primers. Assay used: immunoSEQ multiplex PCR; TCRdb lists only in-frame clones, some missing. The sample has 190,000 or so clones, about 80% seen once. The data are from a study of cytomegalovirus exposure and HLA in healthy donors. Findings and caveats of the study: The classifier reportedly diagnosed cytomegalovirus status with high sensitivity and specificity. Most TCR beta V segments were productive about 90% or about 30% of the time in an earlier analysis. Within the data, a cluster of highly shared sequence variants was likely a sequencing artifact. It emerged from a later analysis that several of the most significant clusters appeared to be linked to common viral pathogens.

This CDR3 has 16 residues. CDR1 is PRHDT, CDR2 FYEKMQ, per germline (reference sequence). Trimming cost V 4 bases and J 3 bases; bases outside gene matches: 8. The chain carries TRBV13 and TRBJ1-2; 10 nucleotides line up with TRBD1. The material sequenced was PBMCs. The TCR originated in a boy aged 10-17 years in good health and CMV-seronegative. In nucleotides, the CDR3 is TGTGCCAGCAGCTGGCCACGACAGGGGGCCCACTATGGCTACACCTTC. Its translation: CASSWPRQGAHYGYTF.